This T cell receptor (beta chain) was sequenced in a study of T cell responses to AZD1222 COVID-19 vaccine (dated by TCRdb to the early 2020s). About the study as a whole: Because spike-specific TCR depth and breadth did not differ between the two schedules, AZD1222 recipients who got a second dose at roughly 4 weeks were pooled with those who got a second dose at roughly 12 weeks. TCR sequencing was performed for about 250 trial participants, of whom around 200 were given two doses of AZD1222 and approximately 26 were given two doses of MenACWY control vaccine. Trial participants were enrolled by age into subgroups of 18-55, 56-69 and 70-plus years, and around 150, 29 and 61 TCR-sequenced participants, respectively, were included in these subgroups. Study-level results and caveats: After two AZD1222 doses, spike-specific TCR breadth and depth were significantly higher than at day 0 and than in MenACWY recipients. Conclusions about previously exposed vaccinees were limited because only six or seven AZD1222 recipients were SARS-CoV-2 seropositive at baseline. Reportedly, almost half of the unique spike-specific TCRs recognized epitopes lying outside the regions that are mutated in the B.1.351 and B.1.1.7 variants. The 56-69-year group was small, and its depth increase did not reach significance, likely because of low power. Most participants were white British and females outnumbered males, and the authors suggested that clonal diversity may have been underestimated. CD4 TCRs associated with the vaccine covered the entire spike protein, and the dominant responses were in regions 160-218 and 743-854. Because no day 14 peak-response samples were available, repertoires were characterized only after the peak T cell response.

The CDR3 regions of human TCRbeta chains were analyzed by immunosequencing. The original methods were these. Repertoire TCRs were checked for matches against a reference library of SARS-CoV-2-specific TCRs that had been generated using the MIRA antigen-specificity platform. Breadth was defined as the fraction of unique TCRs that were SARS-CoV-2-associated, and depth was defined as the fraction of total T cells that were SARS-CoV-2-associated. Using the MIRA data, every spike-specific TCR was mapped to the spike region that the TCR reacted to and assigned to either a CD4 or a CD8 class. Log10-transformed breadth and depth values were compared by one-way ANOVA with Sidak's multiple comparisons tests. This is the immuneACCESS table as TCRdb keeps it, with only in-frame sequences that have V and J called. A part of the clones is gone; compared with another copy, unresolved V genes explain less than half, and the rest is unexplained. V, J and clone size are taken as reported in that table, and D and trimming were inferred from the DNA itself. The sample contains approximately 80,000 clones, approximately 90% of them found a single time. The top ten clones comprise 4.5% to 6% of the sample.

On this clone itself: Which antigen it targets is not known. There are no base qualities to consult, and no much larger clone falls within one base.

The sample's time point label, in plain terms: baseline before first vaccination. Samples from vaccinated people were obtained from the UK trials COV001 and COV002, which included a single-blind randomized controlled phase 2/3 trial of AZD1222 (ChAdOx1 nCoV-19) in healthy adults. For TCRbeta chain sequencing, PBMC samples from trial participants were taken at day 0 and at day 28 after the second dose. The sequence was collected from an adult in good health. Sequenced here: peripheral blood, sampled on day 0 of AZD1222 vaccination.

The encoded CDR3 is CASSFHRVGYTF. The DNA sequence is TGTGCCAGCAGTTTCCATCGAGTCGGCTACACCTTC. The V and J segments used are TRBV12-3 or TRBV12-4 and TRBJ1-2, with the D gene too uncertain to name. V and J lose 3 bases and 8 bases, and a span of 10 bases separates them. Measured from the cysteine to the phenylalanine, the CDR3 is 12 residues long. Only the CDR3 part of the read is kept: 36 bases, read in frame from the first base.